This T cell receptor beta chain was recorded in a study of blood T cell repertoires in COVID-19. This clone appeared once. This CDR3 is 15 amino acids long. Germline V gives CDR1 SGHAT, CDR2 FQDESV (reference sequence). The germline V and J ends were trimmed by 3 bases and 4 bases, with 15 bases remaining between them. Produced via immunoSEQ multiplex PCR; TCRdb's table is partial and in-frame only. The table includes some 130,000 clones, around four fifths detected once. Specimen: peripheral blood. This receptor was identified in a man in his 60s who had recovered from COVID-19. The V call is TRBV11-1, the J call TRBJ1-1, with D possibly TRBD1 on 5 matching bases. CDR3 DNA: TGTGCCAGCAGCTTGATTCAGGGATTTGGCACTGAAGCTTTCTTT. Its translation: CASSLIQGFGTEAFF.